Sequencing of this T cell receptor (beta chain) was carried out in a study of cytomegalovirus exposure and HLA in healthy donors. Study-level results: Indistinguishability led to the exclusion of some V segments, TRBV6-2 and TRBV6-3 included.

60 Vbeta and 13 Jbeta primers were used in PCR. Under the authors' procedure: A later analysis counted 80 million or so unique TCR beta chains, some 12 million shared. The assay was immunoSEQ multiplex PCR, and TCRdb's table has in-frame clones only and misses some. V and J calls and clone size are those listed in that table; D and trimming were worked out from the DNA. The data show about 150,000 clones, 70% to 80% seen once. The CDR3 covers 16 residues. Germline values: CDR1 SGHAT, CDR2 FQNNGV. V dropped 0 bases and J dropped 0 bases, with 6 bases sitting between them. With regard to this clone: Its target is unknown.

The chain employs TRBV11-2 and TRBJ2-6; D unresolved. The source is a man aged 45 to 65 in good health and CMV-seropositive. The sample consisted of PBMCs. CDR3 nucleotides: TGTGCCAGCAGCTTAGATTGGAGCTCTGGGGCCAACGTCCTGACTTTC. Protein sequence: CASSLDWSSGANVLTF.